The 23 T cell receptor beta chains below all came from one sample that was sequenced in a study of T cell responses to AZD1222 COVID-19 vaccine. TCRdb's table, derived via immunoSEQ multiplex PCR, lists solely in-frame clones and lacks some. The table lists around 150,000 clones, roughly 94% of them singletons. This specimen consisted of peripheral blood, obtained on day 0 of AZD1222 vaccination. The receptors shown here come from an adult in good health.

The chain links TRBV24-1 to TRBJ1-5, with unresolved D. CDR1 KGHDR and CDR2 SFDVKD come from the germline V gene. The CDR3 totals 15 residues. The germline V and J ends were trimmed by 3 bases and 3 bases, with 11 bases remaining between them. The CDR3 protein is CATSDVGSNNQPQHF. The CDR3, as DNA: TGTGCCACCAGTGATGTGGGGAGCAACAATCAGCCCCAGCATTTT.

The V and J genes are TRBV19 and TRBJ2-1; 14 bases are shared with TRBD2. Trimming took 7 bases from V and 15 from J; bases not matched to a gene: 17. The V gene's germline CDR1 is LNHDA and CDR2 SQIVND (reference sequence). The length of the CDR3 is 16 residues. The chain's CDR3 is CASTPQRTSGGRALFF. The CDR3 DNA follows: TGTGCCAGTACCCCACAGAGGACTAGCGGGGGGAGGGCGCTGTTCTTC.

Here the CDR3 DNA reads TGTGCCAGCAGTGAATTTGAAAAACTGTTTTTT. It codes for CASSEFEKLFF. The rearrangement joins TRBV2 to TRBJ1-4, with no clear D. V shed 2 bases and J shed 7 bases, with 2 bases lying between them. The V gene's germline CDR1 is SNHLY and CDR2 FYNNEI. CDR3 length: 11 residues.

Only one count was recorded for this clone. J is TRBJ1-3 and V is TRBV29-1; D is possibly TRBD1 (6 bases). Trimming took off 6 bases at V and 4 bases at J, with 13 bases between the two ends. CDR3 length: 13 residues. Germline CDR1 is SQVTM and CDR2 is ANQGSEA. The CDR3 loop reads CSVSQGAGNTIYF. The DNA for the CDR3 is TGCAGCGTATCACAGGGTGCCGGAAACACCATATATTTT.

This chain links TRBV9 with TRBJ2-3; the match to TRBD2 covers 14 bases. Losses at the gene ends were 0 bases for V and 5 bases for J; bases not matched to a gene: 5. The CDR3 is made up of 17 amino acids. Germline CDR1 reads SGDLS; CDR2 reads YYNGEE. The CDR3 reads CASSVGGLAGDGDTQYF. DNA of the CDR3: TGTGCCAGCAGCGTAGGGGGACTAGCGGGAGATGGAGATACGCAGTATTTT. Complete variable domain (other parts from reference TRBV9 and TRBJ2-3): DSGVTQTPKHLITATGQRVTLRCSPRSGDLSVYWYQQSLDQGLQFLIQYYNGEERAKGNILERFSAQQFPDLHSELNLSSLELGDSALYFCASSVGGLAGDGDTQYFGPGTRLTVL.

This chain uses TRBV4-1 with TRBJ1-5; D might be TRBD1 (5 bases). The V end was cut by 0 bases, the J end by 3 bases, with 12 bases between. CDR1 is MGHRA, CDR2 YSYEKL, per germline. The CDR3 is 16 residues long. This CDR3 is CASSQDLGQVNQPQHF. Written as DNA, the CDR3 is TGCGCCAGCAGCCAAGATTTGGGGCAGGTCAATCAGCCCCAGCATTTT.

The rearrangement links TRBV6-5 to TRBJ1-2; D not certain. The CDR3 covers 13 residues. CDR1 is MNHEY, CDR2 SVGAGI, per germline. The V gene lost 6 bases and the J gene lost 6 bases, with 14 bases spanning the gap. DNA for the CDR3: TGTGCCAGCAGCCACAGCCCCCAGAATGGCTACACCTTC. Translating gives CASSHSPQNGYTF.

This clone was seen once. The gene calls are TRBV9 and TRBJ2-7; 8 bases line up with TRBD2. Germline V gives CDR1 SGDLS, CDR2 YYNGEE. This CDR3 has 14 residues. J gave up 2 bases and V 8 bases, and 9 bases lay outside the gene matches. In DNA form, the CDR3 reads TGTGCCAGATATAGCGGGAAAAAAGCCTACGAGCAGTACGTC. As protein: CARYSGKKAYEQYV.

This chain links TRBV6-5 with TRBJ2-3; 12 positions match TRBD2. With 7 bases clipped from V and 1 base from J, the junction kept 3 bases outside the gene matches. Looked up from germline, CDR1 is MNHEY and CDR2 is SVGAGI. The CDR3 extends over 15 amino acids. The chain's CDR3 is CASNRLAGGTDTQYF. The CDR3 DNA reads as TGTGCCAGCAACCGACTAGCGGGGGGCACAGATACGCAGTATTTT.

V gene TRBV7-9 combines with J gene TRBJ2-5; TRBD2 matches 14 bases. Trimming cost V 5 bases and J 5 bases; bases outside gene matches: 13. Germline values: CDR1 SEHNR, CDR2 FQNEAQ (reference sequence). The CDR3 spans 18 residues. In DNA form, the CDR3 reads TGTGCCAGCAGCGCAGGACTAGCGGGGGGCGACATTTGGGAGACCCAGTACTTC. It yields the protein CASSAGLAGGDIWETQYF. The full variable domain, its missing parts supplied by reference TRBV7-9 and TRBJ2-5, is DTGVSQNPRHKITKRGQNVTFRCDPISEHNRLYWYRQTLGQGPEFLTYFQNEAQLEKSRLLSDRFSAERPKGSFSTLEIQRTEQGDSAMYLCASSAGLAGGDIWETQYFGPGTRLLVL.

This rearrangement joins TRBV28 to TRBJ1-5; D may be TRBD1 (5 bases). V was trimmed by 6 bases and J by 2 bases, leaving 20 bases between them. From germline, CDR1 is MDHEN and CDR2 SYDVKM. The CDR3 spans 17 residues. The CDR3 bases are TGTGCCAGCAGACCTTACGGGGGTTTAGGTGGCAATCAGCCCCAGCATTTT. It specifies CASRPYGGLGGNQPQHF.

This clone was observed once. The V call is TRBV5-4, the J call TRBJ2-1, with unresolved D. Germline lookup yields CDR1 SGHNT and CDR2 YYREEE (reference sequence). Trimming cost V 5 bases and J 8 bases, with 8 bases left between them. The CDR3 is made up of 11 amino acids. CDR3: CASSRADEQFF. The CDR3 region has the DNA TGTGCCAGCAGTAGGGCCGATGAGCAGTTCTTC.

The chain uses TRBV4-2 and TRBJ2-1; a weak D match, TRBD2 (6 bases). CDR1 is LGHNA, CDR2 YNFKEQ, per germline. V was cut by 3 bases and J by 3 bases, with 12 bases left in between. The CDR3 is 15 residues long. The CDR3 reads CASSQGDSRYNEQFF. The CDR3 DNA is TGTGCCAGCAGCCAGGGGGACTCCCGCTACAATGAGCAGTTCTTC.

This chain links TRBV28 with TRBJ1-5, with 7 bases fitting TRBD1. Germline CDR1 reads MDHEN; CDR2 reads SYDVKM. V trimming: 4 bases; J trimming: 5 bases; junction bases outside the gene matches: 11. The CDR3 consists of 16 residues. The CDR3 DNA reads TGTGCCAGCAGTTCCAGTGGGACAGCCCGGCATCAGCCCCAGCATTTT. It codes for CASSSSGTARHQPQHF.

This clone appeared a single time. This rearrangement joins TRBV12-3 or TRBV12-4 to TRBJ1-3; D gene unclear. The CDR3 sequence is 13 residues long. With 5 bases removed from V and 4 bases from J, the gap between germline ends came to 9 bases. The CDR3 DNA sequence: TGTGCCAGCAGTGATACCAACGGAAACACCATATATTTT. This gives the protein CASSDTNGNTIYF.

This chain uses TRBV4-1 with TRBJ2-1, with D tentatively TRBD1 (6 bases). Trimming stripped 0 bases from V and 2 bases from J, with 17 bases between. CDR3 length equals 18 residues. Germline-derived CDR1 and CDR2 are MGHRA and YSYEKL. CDR3 coding DNA: TGCGCCAGCAGCCAAGATTTGGGTGACCAGGGGCCCTACAATGAGCAGTTCTTC. It yields the protein CASSQDLGDQGPYNEQFF.

This chain uses TRBV5-6 with TRBJ2-5, with 9 bases lining up with TRBD1. The germline V gene encodes CDR1 SGHDT and CDR2 YYEEEE. This CDR3 comprises 16 residues. Germline trimming cut 2 bases from V and 2 bases from J; bases unmatched to any gene: 7. The CDR3: CASSLQGATGQETQYF. The CDR3 nucleotides read TGTGCCAGCAGCTTACAGGGGGCGACTGGTCAAGAGACCCAGTACTTC.

The chain carries TRBV6-2 or TRBV6-3 and TRBJ1-5; no reliable D call. This CDR3 contains 13 residues. V dropped 1 base and J dropped 4 bases, with 5 bases sitting between them. The germline CDR1 and CDR2 sequences are MNHEY and SVGEGT. CDR3 amino acids: CASSYFGNQPQHF. The DNA for the CDR3 is TGTGCCAGCAGTTACTTTGGAAATCAGCCCCAGCATTTT.

The chain links TRBV30 to TRBJ1-5, with D perhaps TRBD1 (5 bases). Trimming removed 4 bases from V and 7 bases from J, with 14 bases in between. The CDR3 sequence is 13 residues long. Germline V lookup: CDR1 GTSNPN, CDR2 SVGIG (reference sequence). Here the CDR3 DNA reads TGTGCCTGGACGGAAGGGGATCGACAGCCCCAGCATTTT. This codes for CAWTEGDRQPQHF.

The chain joins TRBV5-4 to TRBJ1-1; no clear D gene. Trimming took off 0 bases at V and 0 bases at J, with 6 bases between the two ends. Germline loops: CDR1 SGHNT, CDR2 YYREEE (reference sequence). The CDR3 runs 14 residues. The CDR3 nucleotides read TGTGCCAGCAGCTTGGGGCAGATGAACACTGAAGCTTTCTTT. Encoded protein: CASSLGQMNTEAFF.

The gene calls are TRBV20-1 and TRBJ2-1; D ambiguous. In germline, CDR1 is DFQATT, CDR2 SNEGSKA (reference sequence). The ends were cut back, 1 base at V and 9 bases at J, with 7 bases in the middle. This CDR3 is 11 amino acids long. This CDR3 reads CSARALVEQFF. As DNA, the CDR3 is TGCAGTGCTAGAGCCCTAGTTGAGCAGTTCTTC.

The chain employs TRBV5-1 and TRBJ2-1; 9 bases are a match to TRBD1. Trimming cost V 2 bases and J 6 bases; bases outside gene matches: 6. CDR1 SGHRS and CDR2 YFSETQ come from the germline V gene. CDR3 length: 15 amino acids. CDR3: CASSLSGTGSNEQFF. The CDR3 DNA reads as TGCGCCAGCAGCTTATCCGGGACAGGGTCCAATGAGCAGTTCTTC. Filled out from reference TRBV5-1 and TRBJ2-1, the complete variable domain reads KAGVTQTPRYLIKTRGQQVTLSCSPISGHRSVSWYQQTPGQGLQFLFEYFSETQRNKGNFPGRFSGRQFSNSRSEMNVSTLELGDSALYLCASSLSGTGSNEQFFGPGTRLTVL.

The V and J genes are TRBV10-3 and TRBJ2-7; tentatively, D is TRBD1 (5 bases). Germline V gene data show CDR1 as ENHRY and CDR2 as SYGVKD. Trimming cost V 3 bases and J 5 bases, with 8 bases left between them. The CDR3 runs to 12 residues. This CDR3 is CAISDRVNEQYV. CDR3 DNA: TGTGCCATCAGTGACAGGGTAAACGAGCAGTACGTC.